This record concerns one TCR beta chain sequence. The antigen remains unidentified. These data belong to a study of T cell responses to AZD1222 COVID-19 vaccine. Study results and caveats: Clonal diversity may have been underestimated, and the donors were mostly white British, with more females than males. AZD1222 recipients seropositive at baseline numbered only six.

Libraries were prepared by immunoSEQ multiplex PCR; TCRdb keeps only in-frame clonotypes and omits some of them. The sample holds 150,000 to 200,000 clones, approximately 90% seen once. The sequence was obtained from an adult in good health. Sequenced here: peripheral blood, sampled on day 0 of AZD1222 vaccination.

CDR3 nucleotides: TGTGCCAGCAGTCCCACTCCCTCCTACGAGCAGTACTTC. Its translation: CASSPTPSYEQYF. The chain carries TRBV12-3 or TRBV12-4 and TRBJ2-7; D remains ambiguous. This CDR3 comprises 13 residues. The germline V and J ends were trimmed by 5 bases and 0 bases, with 8 bases remaining between them.